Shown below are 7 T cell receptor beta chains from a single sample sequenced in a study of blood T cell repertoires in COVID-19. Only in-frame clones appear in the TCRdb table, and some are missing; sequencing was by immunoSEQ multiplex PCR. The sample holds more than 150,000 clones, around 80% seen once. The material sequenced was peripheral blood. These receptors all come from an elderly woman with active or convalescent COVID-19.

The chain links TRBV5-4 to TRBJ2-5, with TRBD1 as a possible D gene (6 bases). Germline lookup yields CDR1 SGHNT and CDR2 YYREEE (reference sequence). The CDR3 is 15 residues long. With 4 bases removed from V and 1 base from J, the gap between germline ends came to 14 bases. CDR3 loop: CASSPRDTAQETQYF. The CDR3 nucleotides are TGTGCCAGCAGCCCCCGGGACACTGCCCAAGAGACCCAGTACTTC.

The CDR3 reads CASSRSRYGYTF. The CDR3 nucleotides read TGTGCCAGCAGTAGGAGTCGCTATGGCTACACCTTC. This chain links TRBV28 with TRBJ1-2; D not resolved. V was pared by 5 bases and J by 4 bases, with 8 bases between. The CDR3 runs 12 residues. From germline, CDR1 is MDHEN and CDR2 SYDVKM.

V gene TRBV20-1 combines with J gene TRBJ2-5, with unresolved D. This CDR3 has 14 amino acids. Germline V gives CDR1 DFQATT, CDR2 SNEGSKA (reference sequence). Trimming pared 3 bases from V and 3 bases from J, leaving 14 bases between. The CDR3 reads CSASGQSEEETQYF. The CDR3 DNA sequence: TGCAGTGCTAGTGGGCAGAGTGAGGAAGAGACCCAGTACTTC.

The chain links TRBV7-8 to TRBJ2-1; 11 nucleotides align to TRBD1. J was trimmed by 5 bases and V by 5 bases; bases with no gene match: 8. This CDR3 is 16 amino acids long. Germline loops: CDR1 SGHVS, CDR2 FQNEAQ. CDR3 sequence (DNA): TGTGCCAGCAGCCATAGGACAGGGGGCTTGAACAATGAGCAGTTCTTC. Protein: CASSHRTGGLNNEQFF. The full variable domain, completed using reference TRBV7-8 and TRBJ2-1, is GAGVSQSPRYKVAKRGQDVALRCDPISGHVSLFWYQQALGQGPEFLTYFQNEAQLDKSGLPSDRFFAERPEGSVSTLKIQRTQQEDSAVYLCASSHRTGGLNNEQFFGPGTRLTVL.

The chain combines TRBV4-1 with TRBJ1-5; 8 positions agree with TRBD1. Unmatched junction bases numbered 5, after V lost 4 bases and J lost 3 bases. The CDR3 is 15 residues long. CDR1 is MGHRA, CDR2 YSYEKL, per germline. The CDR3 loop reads CASSPGQGINQPQHF. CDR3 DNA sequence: TGCGCCAGCAGCCCCGGACAGGGTATCAATCAGCCCCAGCATTTT.

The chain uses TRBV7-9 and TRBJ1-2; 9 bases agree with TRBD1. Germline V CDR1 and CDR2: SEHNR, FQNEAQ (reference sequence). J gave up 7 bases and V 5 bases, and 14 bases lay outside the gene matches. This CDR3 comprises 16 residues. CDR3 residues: CASSETRDRALGGYTF. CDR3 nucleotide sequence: TGTGCCAGCAGCGAAACAAGGGACAGGGCGTTGGGTGGCTACACCTTC.

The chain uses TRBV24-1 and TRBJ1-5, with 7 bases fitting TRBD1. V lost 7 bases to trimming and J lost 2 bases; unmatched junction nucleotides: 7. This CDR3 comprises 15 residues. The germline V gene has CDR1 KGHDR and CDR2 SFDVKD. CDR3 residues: CATSGQEGGNQPQHF. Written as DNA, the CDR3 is TGTGCCACCAGCGGACAGGAAGGGGGCAATCAGCCCCAGCATTTT.